This entry is about one T cell receptor (beta chain). As processed by the authors: Reference gene primer amplification gave estimated nucleated cell counts. Libraries were prepared by immunoSEQ multiplex PCR; TCRdb keeps only in-frame clonotypes and omits some of them. Clone size and the V and J calls come from that table; the DNA yielded D and trimming. The data hold roughly 88,000 clones, with 75% to 90% observed a single time. These data originate in a study of blood T cell repertoires in COVID-19. Study overall: Acute and convalescent COVID-19 samples came from the United States, Italy and Spain. From T cells, B-cell-depleted T cells, or PBMCs came the material, which was cDNA or gDNA.

From germline, CDR1 is SGHVS and CDR2 FNYEAQ. The trim removed 2 bases at V and 2 bases at J, leaving 5 bases unmatched. The CDR3 sequence is 16 residues long. This receptor was identified in a woman at least 80 years old with active or convalescent COVID-19. Source material: peripheral blood. This rearrangement joins TRBV7-6 to TRBJ2-1; 8 bases map to TRBD1. The CDR3 region has the DNA TGTGCCAGCAGCTTAAGGGAGACAGGGGCCTACAATGAGCAGTTCTTC. Encoded protein: CASSLRETGAYNEQFF.